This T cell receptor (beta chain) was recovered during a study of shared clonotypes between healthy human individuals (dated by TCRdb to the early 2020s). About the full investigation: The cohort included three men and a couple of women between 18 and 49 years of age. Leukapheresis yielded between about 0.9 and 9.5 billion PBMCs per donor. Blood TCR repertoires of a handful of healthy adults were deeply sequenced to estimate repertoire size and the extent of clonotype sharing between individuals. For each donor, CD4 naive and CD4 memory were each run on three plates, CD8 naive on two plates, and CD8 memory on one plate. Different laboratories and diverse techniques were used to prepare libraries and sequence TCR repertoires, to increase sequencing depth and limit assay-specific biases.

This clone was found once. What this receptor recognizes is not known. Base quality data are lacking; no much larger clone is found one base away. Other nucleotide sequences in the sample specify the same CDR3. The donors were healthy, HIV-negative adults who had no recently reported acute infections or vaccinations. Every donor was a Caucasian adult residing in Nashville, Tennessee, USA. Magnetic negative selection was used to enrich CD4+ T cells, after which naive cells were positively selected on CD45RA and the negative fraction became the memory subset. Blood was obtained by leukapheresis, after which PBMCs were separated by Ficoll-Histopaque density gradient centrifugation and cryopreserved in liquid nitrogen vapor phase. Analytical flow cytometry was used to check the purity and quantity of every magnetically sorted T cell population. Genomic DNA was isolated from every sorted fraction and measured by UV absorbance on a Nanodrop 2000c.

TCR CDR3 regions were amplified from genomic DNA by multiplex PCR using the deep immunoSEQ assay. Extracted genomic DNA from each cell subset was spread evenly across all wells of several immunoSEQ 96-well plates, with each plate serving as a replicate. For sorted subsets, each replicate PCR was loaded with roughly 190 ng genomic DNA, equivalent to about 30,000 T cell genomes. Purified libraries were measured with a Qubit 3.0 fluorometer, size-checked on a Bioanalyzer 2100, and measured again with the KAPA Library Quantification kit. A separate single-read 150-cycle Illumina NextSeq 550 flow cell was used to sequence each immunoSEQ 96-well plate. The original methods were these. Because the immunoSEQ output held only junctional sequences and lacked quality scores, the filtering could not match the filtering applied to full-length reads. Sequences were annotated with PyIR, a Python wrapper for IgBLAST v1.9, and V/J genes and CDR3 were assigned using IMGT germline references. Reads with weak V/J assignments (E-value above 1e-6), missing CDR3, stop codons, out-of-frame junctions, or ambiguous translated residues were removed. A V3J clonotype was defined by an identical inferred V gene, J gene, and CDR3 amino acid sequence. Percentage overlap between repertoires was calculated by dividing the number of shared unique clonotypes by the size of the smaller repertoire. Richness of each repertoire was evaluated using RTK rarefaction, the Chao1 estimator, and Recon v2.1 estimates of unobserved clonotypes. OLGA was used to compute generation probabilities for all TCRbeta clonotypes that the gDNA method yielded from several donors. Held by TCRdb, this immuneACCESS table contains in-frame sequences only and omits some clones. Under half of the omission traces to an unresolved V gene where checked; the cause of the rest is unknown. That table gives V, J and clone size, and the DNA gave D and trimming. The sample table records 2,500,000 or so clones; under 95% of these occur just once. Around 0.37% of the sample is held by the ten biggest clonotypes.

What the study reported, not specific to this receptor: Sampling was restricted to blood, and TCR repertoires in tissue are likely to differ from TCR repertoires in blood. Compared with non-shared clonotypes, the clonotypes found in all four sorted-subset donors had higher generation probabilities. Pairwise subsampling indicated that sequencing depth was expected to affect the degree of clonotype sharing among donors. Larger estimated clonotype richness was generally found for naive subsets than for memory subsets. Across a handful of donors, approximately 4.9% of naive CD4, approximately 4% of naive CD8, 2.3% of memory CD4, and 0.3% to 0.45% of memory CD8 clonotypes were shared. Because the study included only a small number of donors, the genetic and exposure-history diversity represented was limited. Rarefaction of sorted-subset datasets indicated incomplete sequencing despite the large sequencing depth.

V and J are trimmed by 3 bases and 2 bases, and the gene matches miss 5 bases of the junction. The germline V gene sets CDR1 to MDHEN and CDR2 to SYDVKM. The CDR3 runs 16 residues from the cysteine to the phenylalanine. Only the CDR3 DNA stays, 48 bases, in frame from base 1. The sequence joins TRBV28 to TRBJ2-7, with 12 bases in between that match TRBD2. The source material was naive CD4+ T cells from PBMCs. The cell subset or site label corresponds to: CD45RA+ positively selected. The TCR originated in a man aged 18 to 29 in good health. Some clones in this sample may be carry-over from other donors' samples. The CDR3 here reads CASSLAGLAGTYEQYF. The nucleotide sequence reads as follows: TGTGCCAGCAGTTTGGCTGGACTAGCGGGGACCTACGAGCAGTACTTC.